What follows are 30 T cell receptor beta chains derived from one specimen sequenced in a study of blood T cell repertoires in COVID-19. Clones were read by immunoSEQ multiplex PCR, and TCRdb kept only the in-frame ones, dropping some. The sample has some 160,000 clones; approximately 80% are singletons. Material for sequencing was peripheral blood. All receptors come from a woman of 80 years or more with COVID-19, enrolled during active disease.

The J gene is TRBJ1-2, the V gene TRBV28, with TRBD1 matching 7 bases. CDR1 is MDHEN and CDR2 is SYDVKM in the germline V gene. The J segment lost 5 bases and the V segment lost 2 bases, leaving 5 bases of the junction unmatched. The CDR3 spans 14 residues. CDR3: CASSLRGQGYGYTF. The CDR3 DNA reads TGTGCCAGCAGTTTAAGGGGGCAGGGGTATGGCTACACCTTC.

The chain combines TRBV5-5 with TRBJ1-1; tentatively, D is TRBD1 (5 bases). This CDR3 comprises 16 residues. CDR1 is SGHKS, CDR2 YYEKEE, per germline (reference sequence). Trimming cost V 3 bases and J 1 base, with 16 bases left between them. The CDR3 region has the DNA TGTGCCAGCAGCTCAGGCGGGGCAGGGACGAACACTGAAGCTTTCTTT. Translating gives CASSSGGAGTNTEAFF. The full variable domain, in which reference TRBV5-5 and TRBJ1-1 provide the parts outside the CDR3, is DAGVTQSPTHLIKTRGQQVTLRCSPISGHKSVSWYQQVLGQGPQFIFQYYEKEERGRGNFPDRFSARQFPNYSSELNVNALLLGDSALYLCASSSGGAGTNTEAFFGQGTRLTVV.

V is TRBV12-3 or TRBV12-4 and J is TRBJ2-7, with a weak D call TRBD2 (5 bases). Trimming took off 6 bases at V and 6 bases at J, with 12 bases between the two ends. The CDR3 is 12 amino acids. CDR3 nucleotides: TGTGCCAGCAGGGGGTTGGCGGGCGAGCAGTACTTC. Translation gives CASRGLAGEQYF.

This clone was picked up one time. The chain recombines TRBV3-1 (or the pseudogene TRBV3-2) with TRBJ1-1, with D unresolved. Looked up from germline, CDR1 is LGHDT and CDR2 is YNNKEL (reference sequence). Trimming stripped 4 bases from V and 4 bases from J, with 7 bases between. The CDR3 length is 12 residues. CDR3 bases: TGTGCCAGCAGCCCATCGAGCACTGAAGCTTTCTTT. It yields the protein CASSPSSTEAFF.

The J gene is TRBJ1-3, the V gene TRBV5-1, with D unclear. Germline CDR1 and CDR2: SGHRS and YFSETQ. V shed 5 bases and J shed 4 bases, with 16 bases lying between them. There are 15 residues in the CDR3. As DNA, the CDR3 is TGCGCCAGCAGTACCACCGGGATCGCCGGAAACACCATATATTTT. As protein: CASSTTGIAGNTIYF.

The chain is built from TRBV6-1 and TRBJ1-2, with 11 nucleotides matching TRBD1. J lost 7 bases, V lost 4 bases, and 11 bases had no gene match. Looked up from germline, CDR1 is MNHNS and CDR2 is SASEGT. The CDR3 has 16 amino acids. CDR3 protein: CASSAHAPGQGVGYTF. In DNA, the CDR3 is TGTGCCAGCAGTGCCCATGCTCCGGGACAGGGGGTTGGCTACACCTTC.

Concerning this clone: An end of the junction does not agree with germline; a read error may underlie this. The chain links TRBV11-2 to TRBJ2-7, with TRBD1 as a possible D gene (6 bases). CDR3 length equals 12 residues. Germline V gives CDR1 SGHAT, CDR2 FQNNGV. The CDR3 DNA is TGTGCCAGCAGCTTGGACAGCGAATATGGGGACTTC. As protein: CASSLDSEYGDF.

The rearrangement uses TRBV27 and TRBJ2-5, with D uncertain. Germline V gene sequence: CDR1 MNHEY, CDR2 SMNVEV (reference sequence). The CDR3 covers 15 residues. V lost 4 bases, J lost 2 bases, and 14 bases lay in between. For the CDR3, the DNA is TGTGCCAGCAGTTCCTCGCCCATGGCACAAGAGACCCAGTACTTC. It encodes CASSSSPMAQETQYF.

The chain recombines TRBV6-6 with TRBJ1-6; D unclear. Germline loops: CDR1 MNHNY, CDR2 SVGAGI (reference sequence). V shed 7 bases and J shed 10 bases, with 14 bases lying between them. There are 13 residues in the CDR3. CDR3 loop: CASTGSRDSPLHF. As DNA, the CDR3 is TGTGCCAGCACGGGTAGCAGAGACTCACCCCTCCACTTT.

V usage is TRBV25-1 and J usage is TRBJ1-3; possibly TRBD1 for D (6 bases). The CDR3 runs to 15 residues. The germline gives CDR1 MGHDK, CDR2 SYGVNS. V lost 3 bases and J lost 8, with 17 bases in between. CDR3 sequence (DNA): TGTGCCAGCAGTGATCCTAGACAGGACTTCCACACCATATATTTT. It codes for CASSDPRQDFHTIYF.

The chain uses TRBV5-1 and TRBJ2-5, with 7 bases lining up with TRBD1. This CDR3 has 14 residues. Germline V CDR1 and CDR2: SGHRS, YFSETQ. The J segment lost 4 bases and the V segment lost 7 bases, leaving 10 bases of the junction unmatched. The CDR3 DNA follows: TGCGCCAGCCGCAAAAGACAGGGCTCAGAGACCCAGTACTTC. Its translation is CASRKRQGSETQYF.

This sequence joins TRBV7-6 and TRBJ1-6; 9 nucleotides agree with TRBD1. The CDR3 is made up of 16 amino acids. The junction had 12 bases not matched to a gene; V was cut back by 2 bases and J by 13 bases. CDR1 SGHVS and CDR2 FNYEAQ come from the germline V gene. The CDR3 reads CASSLSSGTGRSPLHF. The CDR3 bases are TGTGCCAGCAGCTTATCCTCCGGGACAGGGCGTAGTCCCCTCCACTTT.

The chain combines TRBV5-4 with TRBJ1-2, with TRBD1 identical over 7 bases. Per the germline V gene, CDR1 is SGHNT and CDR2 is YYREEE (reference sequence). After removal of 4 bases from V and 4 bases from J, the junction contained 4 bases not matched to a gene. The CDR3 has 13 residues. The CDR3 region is CASSGDSIYGYTF. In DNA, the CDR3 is TGTGCCAGCAGCGGGGACAGTATCTATGGCTACACCTTC.

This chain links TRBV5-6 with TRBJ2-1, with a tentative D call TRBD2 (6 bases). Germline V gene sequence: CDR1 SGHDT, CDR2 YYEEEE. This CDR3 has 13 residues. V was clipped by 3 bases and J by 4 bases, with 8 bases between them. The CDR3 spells CASSSGLYNEQFF. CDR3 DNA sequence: TGTGCCAGCAGCTCCGGACTATACAATGAGCAGTTCTTC.

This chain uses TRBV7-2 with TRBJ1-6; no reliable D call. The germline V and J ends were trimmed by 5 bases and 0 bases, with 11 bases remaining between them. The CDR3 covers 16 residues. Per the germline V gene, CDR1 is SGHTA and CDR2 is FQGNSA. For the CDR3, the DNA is TGTGCCAGCAGCCGTGCGGGGAGCTCCTATAATTCACCCCTCCACTTT. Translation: CASSRAGSSYNSPLHF.

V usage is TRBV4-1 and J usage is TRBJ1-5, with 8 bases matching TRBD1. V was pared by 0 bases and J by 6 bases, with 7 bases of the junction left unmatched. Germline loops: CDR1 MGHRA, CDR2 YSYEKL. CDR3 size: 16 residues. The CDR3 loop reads CASSQELTGEGQPQHF. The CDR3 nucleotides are TGCGCCAGCAGCCAAGAGTTGACAGGGGAGGGTCAGCCCCAGCATTTT.

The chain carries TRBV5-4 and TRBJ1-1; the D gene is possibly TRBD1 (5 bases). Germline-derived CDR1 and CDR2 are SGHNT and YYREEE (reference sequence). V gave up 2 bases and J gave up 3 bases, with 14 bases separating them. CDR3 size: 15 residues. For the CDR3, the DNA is TGTGCCAGCAGCTTAGCGGGGCTGGGGGACACTGAAGCTTTCTTT. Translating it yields CASSLAGLGDTEAFF.

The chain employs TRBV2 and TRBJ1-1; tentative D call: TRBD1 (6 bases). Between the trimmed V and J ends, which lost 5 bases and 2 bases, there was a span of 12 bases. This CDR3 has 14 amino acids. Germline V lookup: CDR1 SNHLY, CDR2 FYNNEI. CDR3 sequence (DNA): TGTGCCAGCAGTTCGGGGGGCTCAAACACTGAAGCTTTCTTT. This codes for CASSSGGSNTEAFF.

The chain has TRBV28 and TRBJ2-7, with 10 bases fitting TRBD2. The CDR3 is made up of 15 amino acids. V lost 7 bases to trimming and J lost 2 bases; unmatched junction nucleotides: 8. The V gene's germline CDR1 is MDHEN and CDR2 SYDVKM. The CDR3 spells CASMSSGSGTYEQYF. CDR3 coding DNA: TGTGCCAGCATGTCTAGCGGGAGTGGGACCTACGAGCAGTACTTC.

CDR3 bases: TGTGCCAGCTTGGGGCCCACCAATCAGCCCCAGCATTTT. As protein: CASLGPTNQPQHF. This chain uses TRBV2 with TRBJ1-5; D is perhaps TRBD1 (5 bases). Trimming took 8 bases from V and 3 from J, leaving 11 bases between them. This CDR3 is 13 amino acids long. CDR1 and CDR2 from the germline V gene are SNHLY and FYNNEI.

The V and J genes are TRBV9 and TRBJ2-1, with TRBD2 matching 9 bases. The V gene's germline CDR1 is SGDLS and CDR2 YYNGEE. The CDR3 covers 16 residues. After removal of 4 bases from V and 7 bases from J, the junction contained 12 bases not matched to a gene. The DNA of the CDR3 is TGTGCCAGCAGCCCAGTAGCGGGAGAGCCGATTAATGAGCAGTTCTTC. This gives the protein CASSPVAGEPINEQFF. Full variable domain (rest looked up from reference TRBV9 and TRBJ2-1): DSGVTQTPKHLITATGQRVTLRCSPRSGDLSVYWYQQSLDQGLQFLIQYYNGEERAKGNILERFSAQQFPDLHSELNLSSLELGDSALYFCASSPVAGEPINEQFFGPGTRLTVL.

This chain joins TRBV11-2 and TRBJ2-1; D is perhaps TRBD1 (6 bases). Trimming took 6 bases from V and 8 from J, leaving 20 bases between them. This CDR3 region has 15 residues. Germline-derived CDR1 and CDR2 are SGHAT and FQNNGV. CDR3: CASRPLGGDLHEQFF. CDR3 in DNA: TGTGCCAGCAGGCCGCTTGGGGGCGATTTACATGAGCAGTTCTTC.

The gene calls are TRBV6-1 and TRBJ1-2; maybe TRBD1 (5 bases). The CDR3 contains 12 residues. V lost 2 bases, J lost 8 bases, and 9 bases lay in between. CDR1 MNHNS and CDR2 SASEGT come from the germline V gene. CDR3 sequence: CASSENQGGYTF. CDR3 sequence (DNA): TGTGCCAGCAGTGAAAATCAGGGCGGCTACACCTTC.

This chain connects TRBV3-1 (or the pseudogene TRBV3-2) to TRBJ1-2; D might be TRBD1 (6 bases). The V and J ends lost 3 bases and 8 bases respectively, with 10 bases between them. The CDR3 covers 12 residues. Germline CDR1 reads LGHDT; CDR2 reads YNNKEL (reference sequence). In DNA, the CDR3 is TGTGCCAGCAGCCAGCTTGGGGGCGGCTACACCTTC. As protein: CASSQLGGGYTF.

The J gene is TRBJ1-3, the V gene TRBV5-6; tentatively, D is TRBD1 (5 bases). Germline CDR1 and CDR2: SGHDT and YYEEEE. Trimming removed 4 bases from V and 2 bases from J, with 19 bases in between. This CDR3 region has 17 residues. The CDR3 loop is CASSLGPGTNTGNTIYF. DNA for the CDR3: TGTGCCAGCAGCCTGGGGCCAGGGACTAATACTGGAAACACCATATATTTT.

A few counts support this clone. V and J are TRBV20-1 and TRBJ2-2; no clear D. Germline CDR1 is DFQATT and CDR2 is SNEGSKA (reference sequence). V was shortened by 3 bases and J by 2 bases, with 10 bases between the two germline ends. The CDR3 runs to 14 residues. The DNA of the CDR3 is TGCAGTGCTAGTCGTAACACCAACACCGGGGAGCTGTTTTTT. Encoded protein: CSASRNTNTGELFF.

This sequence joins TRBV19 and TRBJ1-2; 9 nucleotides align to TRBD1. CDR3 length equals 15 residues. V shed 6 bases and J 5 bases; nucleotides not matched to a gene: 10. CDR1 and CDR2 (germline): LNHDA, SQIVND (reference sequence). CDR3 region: CASSLSPDRGYGYTF. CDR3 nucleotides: TGTGCCAGTAGCCTCTCCCCTGACAGGGGGTATGGCTACACCTTC.

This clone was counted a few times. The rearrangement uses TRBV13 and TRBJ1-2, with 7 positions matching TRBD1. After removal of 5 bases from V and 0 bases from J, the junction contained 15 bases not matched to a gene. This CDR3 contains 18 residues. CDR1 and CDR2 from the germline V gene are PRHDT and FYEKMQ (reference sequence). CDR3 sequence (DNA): TGTGCCAGCAGCAAAGAGGGGGCATTGGGTGAAGCTAACTATGGCTACACCTTC. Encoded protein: CASSKEGALGEANYGYTF. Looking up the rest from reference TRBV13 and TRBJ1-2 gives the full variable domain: AAGVIQSPRHLIKEKRETATLKCYPIPRHDTVYWYQQGPGQDPQFLISFYEKMQSDKGSIPDRFSAQQFSDYHSELNMSSLELGDSALYFCASSKEGALGEANYGYTFGSGTRLTVV.

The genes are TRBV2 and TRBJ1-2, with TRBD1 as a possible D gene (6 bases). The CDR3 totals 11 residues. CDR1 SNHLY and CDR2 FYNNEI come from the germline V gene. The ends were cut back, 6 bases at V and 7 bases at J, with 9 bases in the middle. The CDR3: CASSPGAGYTF. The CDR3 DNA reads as TGTGCCAGCAGCCCAGGGGCTGGCTACACCTTC.

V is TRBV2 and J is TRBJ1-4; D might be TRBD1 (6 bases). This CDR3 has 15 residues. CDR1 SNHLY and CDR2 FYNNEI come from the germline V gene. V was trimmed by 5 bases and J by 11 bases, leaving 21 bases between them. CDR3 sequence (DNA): TGTGCCAGCAGTCAAAACCGGGACACGACTTACAAACTGTTTTTT. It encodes CASSQNRDTTYKLFF.